The 21 T cell receptor beta chains reported below all come from one sample, sequenced in a study of T cells in Graves' hyperthyroidism and ophthalmopathy. From RNA transcripts, TCR beta CDR3 regions were amplified. When the TCR CDR3 underwent first-round RT-PCR, the HTBI primer set was used. TCRdb reprocessed the multiplex PCR reads via MiXCR and lists one record per CDR3 protein. The sample lists 540,000 or so distinct CDR3 sequences, 15% to 19% occurring once. Material: blood. The source is a young woman with Graves' hyperthyroidism.

This clonotype came up a few times. DNA for the CDR3: TGTGCCAGCAGTTCGCCCACGACAGTCTCCTACGAGCAGTACTTC. Protein product: CASSSPTTVSYEQYF. J is TRBJ2-7 and V is TRBV6-2 or TRBV6-3; perhaps TRBD1 as D (5 bases). V was pared by 4 bases and J by 0 bases, with 13 bases between. The CDR3 extends over 15 amino acids. Germline assignment: CDR1 MNHEY and CDR2 SVGEGT.

This chain connects TRBV20-1 to TRBJ2-7; tentatively, D is TRBD1 or TRBD2 (5 bases each). The V end lost 4 bases, the J end lost 3 bases, and 19 bases lay between the germline ends. The CDR3 spans 15 residues. The V gene's germline CDR1 is DFQATT and CDR2 SNEGSKA (reference sequence). The CDR3 here is CSATRGRGGFYEQYF. CDR3 coding DNA: TGCAGTGCTACTAGGGGCCGGGGCGGGTTCTACGAGCAGTACTTC.

This clonotype was found a few times. The CDR3 loop reads CASSPSARSLNTEAFF. The CDR3 DNA reads as TGTGCCAGCTCACCAAGTGCTAGAAGCTTGAACACTGAAGCTTTCTTT. The gene calls are TRBV18 and TRBJ1-1; D remains ambiguous. The germline CDR1 and CDR2 sequences are KGHSH and LQKENI. V dropped 2 bases and J dropped 0 bases, with 13 bases sitting between them. The CDR3 is 16 amino acids.

This clonotype was observed at least ten times. The chain carries TRBV30 and TRBJ2-7, with D perhaps being TRBD1 or TRBD2 (6 bases each). The V end lost 0 bases, the J end lost 3 bases, and 12 bases lay between the germline ends. CDR1 and CDR2 (germline): GTSNPN, SVGIG (reference sequence). The CDR3 is 14 amino acids. CDR3 protein: CAWSVGGQSYEQYF. DNA of the CDR3: TGTGCCTGGAGTGTGGGGGGACAAAGCTACGAGCAGTACTTC.

This clonotype was recorded at least ten times. V and J are TRBV4-2 and TRBJ1-2, with TRBD1 matching over 9 bases. V was pared by 0 bases and J by 3 bases, with 8 bases of the junction left unmatched. The CDR3 spans 17 residues. CDR1 is LGHNA and CDR2 is YNFKEQ in the germline V gene. The CDR3 DNA is TGTGCCAGCAGCCAAGAGTTGGGATGGGACAGGGACTATGGCTACACCTTC. Its translation is CASSQELGWDRDYGYTF.

This clonotype was counted many times. The J gene is TRBJ2-1, the V gene TRBV2; D is perhaps TRBD1 or TRBD2 (7 bases each). The CDR3 is 14 amino acids. Looked up from germline, CDR1 is SNHLY and CDR2 is FYNNEI. The V end lost 8 bases, the J end lost 5 bases, and 16 bases lay between the germline ends. CDR3 nucleotides: TGTGCCAGCCGGCGGGGGACAGACCACAATGAGCAGTTCTTC. Translation: CASRRGTDHNEQFF.

This clonotype was counted at least ten times. The V call is TRBV7-8, the J call TRBJ1-5; D uncertain. V was shortened by 4 bases and J by 9 bases, with 13 bases between the two germline ends. Germline V lookup: CDR1 SGHVS, CDR2 FQNEAQ. The CDR3 consists of 13 residues. The CDR3 loop is CASSSDGRWPQHF. The CDR3 coding sequence is TGTGCCAGCAGCTCCGACGGGCGGTGGCCCCAGCATTTT.

The CDR3 nucleotides are TGCAGTGCTAGAGACGGCAGGAACTATGGCTACACCTTC. Translation gives CSARDGRNYGYTF. The chain recombines TRBV20-1 with TRBJ1-2; D gene ambiguous. Germline-derived CDR1 and CDR2 are DFQATT and SNEGSKA (reference sequence). Trimming removed 0 bases from V and 2 bases from J, with 7 bases in between. This CDR3 has 13 residues.

Worth noting for this clonotype: Possible read error: a much larger clone is one base away. This chain links TRBV6-5 with TRBJ2-5; 8 bases are a match to TRBD2. Per the germline V gene, CDR1 is MNHEY and CDR2 is SVGAGI. The ends lost 2 bases at V and 4 bases at J; junction bases unmatched: 6. There are 15 residues in the CDR3. Written as DNA, the CDR3 is TGTGCCAGCAGTTACGGCGGGAGGTCCCCAGAGACCCAGTACTTC. Its protein is CASSYGGRSPETQYF.

At least ten counts were recorded for this clonotype. This chain joins TRBV27 and TRBJ1-5; possibly TRBD1 for D (5 bases). The V end was cut by 5 bases, the J end by 3 bases, with 11 bases between. Germline lookup yields CDR1 MNHEY and CDR2 SMNVEV (reference sequence). The CDR3 totals 14 residues. The CDR3 is CASSLGGPNQPQHF. The CDR3 region has the DNA TGTGCCAGCAGTCTCGGGGGTCCCAATCAGCCCCAGCATTTT.

The V call is TRBV3-1, the J call TRBJ2-2; a possible D gene is TRBD1 (6 bases). The germline V and J ends were trimmed by 5 bases and 6 bases, with 10 bases remaining between them. CDR1 is LGHDT and CDR2 is YNNKEL in the germline V gene (reference sequence). CDR3 size: 13 residues. The CDR3 DNA reads as TGTGCCAGCAGCAGGGGGTTCCCCGGGGAGCTGTTTTTT. Residues: CASSRGFPGELFF.

This clonotype was recorded a few times. The gene calls are TRBV11-1 and TRBJ1-6; D is uncertain. The V end was cut by 7 bases, the J end by 0 bases, with 16 bases between. Germline CDR1 and CDR2: SGHAT and FQDESV (reference sequence). This CDR3 contains 17 residues. CDR3 nucleotides: TGTGCCAGCACTCCTGGGGTTCCGAGCTCCTATAATTCACCCCTCCACTTT. Protein sequence: CASTPGVPSSYNSPLHF.

This clonotype was observed a few times. The rearrangement joins TRBV20-1 to TRBJ1-6; 7 bases fit TRBD1. Per the germline V gene, CDR1 is DFQATT and CDR2 is SNEGSKA (reference sequence). The CDR3 spans 13 residues. V shed 5 bases, J shed 6 bases, and the junction held 4 bases outside the gene matches. CDR3 loop: CSAQDRANSPLHF. The CDR3 nucleotides are TGCAGTGCTCAAGACAGGGCTAATTCACCCCTCCACTTT.

As regards this clonotype: A much larger clonotype is one base distant, so this may be a read error. Here the CDR3 reads CASSYTGNQPQHF. The CDR3 DNA is TGTGCCAGCAGTTACACAGGCAATCAGCCCCAGCATTTT. J is TRBJ1-5 and V is TRBV6-2 or TRBV6-3; D gene unclear. This CDR3 is built from 13 residues. Deletions cut 2 bases from V and 2 bases from J, with 4 bases between. Germline V gene sequence: CDR1 MNHEY, CDR2 SVGEGT.

The rearrangement links TRBV2 to TRBJ1-4, with 8 bases identical to TRBD1. This CDR3 comprises 14 residues. CDR1 SNHLY and CDR2 FYNNEI come from the germline V gene. Trimming took 8 bases from V and 10 from J; bases not matched to a gene: 12. The CDR3 DNA reads TGTGCCAGCGCCGGACAGGGATTTCGTGGAAAACTGTTTTTT. Translation gives CASAGQGFRGKLFF.

This clonotype has at least ten counts. The rearrangement links TRBV5-1 to TRBJ2-3; 9 positions agree with TRBD2. The CDR3 has 17 amino acids. V gave up 0 bases and J gave up 0 bases; unmatched junction bases: 5. Germline V CDR1 and CDR2: SGHRS, YFSETQ. The CDR3 loop is CASSLVASGRSTDTQYF. The CDR3 nucleotides read TGCGCCAGCAGCTTGGTAGCGAGCGGGAGGAGCACAGATACGCAGTATTTT.

Ten or more counts support this clonotype. This chain uses TRBV7-3 with TRBJ2-1; D possibly corresponds to TRBD2 (8 bases). The CDR3 is 14 amino acids. CDR1 is SGHTA and CDR2 is FQGTGA in the germline V gene. V lost 5 bases and J 7 bases, leaving 15 bases between the germline ends. The CDR3 loop reads CASSPGGLVNEQFF. CDR3 nucleotide sequence: TGTGCCAGCAGCCCAGGGGGACTAGTTAATGAGCAGTTCTTC.

This clonotype was seen a few times. In DNA form, the CDR3 reads TGTGCCATCAGTGCTGCGGAGGGGGTGAACACTGAAGCTTTCTTT. Encoded protein: CAISAAEGVNTEAFF. The V call is TRBV10-3, the J call TRBJ1-1; a weak D match, TRBD1 (6 bases). The CDR3 has 15 amino acids. Germline-derived CDR1 and CDR2 are ENHRY and SYGVKD. V lost 4 bases, J lost 0 bases, and 12 bases lay in between.

This clonotype was detected many times. The genes are TRBV18 and TRBJ2-1; D remains ambiguous. The CDR3 length is 15 residues. V was shortened by 1 base and J by 7 bases, with 14 bases between the two germline ends. From germline, CDR1 is KGHSH and CDR2 LQKENI. CDR3 amino acids: CASSPRVELGNEQFF. The CDR3 DNA reads TGTGCCAGCTCACCACGAGTAGAATTGGGAAATGAGCAGTTCTTC.

Ten or more counts support this clonotype. This sequence joins TRBV9 and TRBJ2-1; TRBD2 is a possible D gene (5 bases). V gave up 0 bases and J gave up 0 bases, with 16 bases separating them. This CDR3 is 18 amino acids long. Per the germline V gene, CDR1 is SGDLS and CDR2 is YYNGEE. The CDR3 DNA reads TGTGCCAGCAGCGTAGGAGGAGGAGCGATAAGCTCCTACAATGAGCAGTTCTTC. Translating it yields CASSVGGGAISSYNEQFF.

In this sample, this clonotype turned up many times. The CDR3: CASSLERGYNEQFF. The CDR3 nucleotides read TGTGCCAGCAGTTTGGAGCGGGGGTACAATGAGCAGTTCTTC. This rearrangement joins TRBV28 to TRBJ2-1, with TRBD2 identical over 8 bases. The CDR3 totals 14 residues. Trimming took 3 bases from V and 4 from J; bases not matched to a gene: 2. The germline V gene has CDR1 MDHEN and CDR2 SYDVKM.